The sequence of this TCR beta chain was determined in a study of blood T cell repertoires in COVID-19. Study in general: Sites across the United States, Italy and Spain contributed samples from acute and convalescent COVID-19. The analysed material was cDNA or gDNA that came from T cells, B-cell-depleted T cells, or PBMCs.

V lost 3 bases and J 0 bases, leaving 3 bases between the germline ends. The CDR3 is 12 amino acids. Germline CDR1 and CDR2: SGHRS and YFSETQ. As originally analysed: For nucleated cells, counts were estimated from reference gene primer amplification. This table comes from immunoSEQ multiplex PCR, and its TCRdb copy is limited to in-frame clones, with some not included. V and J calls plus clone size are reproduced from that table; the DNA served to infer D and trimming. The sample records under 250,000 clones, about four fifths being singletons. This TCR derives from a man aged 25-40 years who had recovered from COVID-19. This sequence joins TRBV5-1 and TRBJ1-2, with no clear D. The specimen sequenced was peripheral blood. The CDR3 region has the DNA TGCGCCAGCAGCTCGTCTAACTATGGCTACACCTTC. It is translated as CASSSSNYGYTF.